This T cell receptor (beta chain) derives from a study of resident and recirculating memory T cells in vitiligo. Sequencing used immunoSEQ multiplex PCR; TCRdb keeps in-frame clones, though not all of them. Here the sample spans 70,000 to 75,000 clones, more than 85% being singletons. The origin of this receptor is a male donor with vitiligo. The specimen was blood.

CDR3 DNA sequence: TGTGCCAGCAGCTTACCAAAAGCGGGGGGGCCCCACAATGAGCAGTTCTTC. It encodes CASSLPKAGGPHNEQFF. V and J are TRBV5-5 and TRBJ2-1; 10 nucleotides match TRBD2. Germline V gene lookup returns CDR1 SGHKS and CDR2 YYEKEE (reference sequence). This CDR3 comprises 17 residues. Trimming removed 2 bases from V and 5 bases from J; junction bases left unmatched: 10.